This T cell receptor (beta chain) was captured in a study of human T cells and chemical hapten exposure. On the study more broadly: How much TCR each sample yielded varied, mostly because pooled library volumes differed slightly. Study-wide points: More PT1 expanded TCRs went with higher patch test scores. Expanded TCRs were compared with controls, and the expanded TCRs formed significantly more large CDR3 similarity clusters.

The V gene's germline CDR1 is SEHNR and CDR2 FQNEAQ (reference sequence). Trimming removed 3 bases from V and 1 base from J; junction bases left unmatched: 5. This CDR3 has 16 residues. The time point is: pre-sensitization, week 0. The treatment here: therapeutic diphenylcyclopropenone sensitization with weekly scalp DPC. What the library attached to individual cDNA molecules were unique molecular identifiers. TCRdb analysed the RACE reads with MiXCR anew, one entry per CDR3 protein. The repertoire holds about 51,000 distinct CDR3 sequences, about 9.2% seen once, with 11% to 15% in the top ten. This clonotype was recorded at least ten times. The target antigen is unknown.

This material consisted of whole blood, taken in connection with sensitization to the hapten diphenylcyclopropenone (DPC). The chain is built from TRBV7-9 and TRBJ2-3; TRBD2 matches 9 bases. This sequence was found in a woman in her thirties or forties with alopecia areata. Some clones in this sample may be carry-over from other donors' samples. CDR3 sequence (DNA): TGTGCCAGCAGCTTCGGCCTAGCGGGGCGCACAGATACGCAGTATTTT. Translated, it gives CASSFGLAGRTDTQYF. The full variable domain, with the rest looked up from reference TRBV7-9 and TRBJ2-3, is DTGVSQNPRHKITKRGQNVTFRCDPISEHNRLYWYRQTLGQGPEFLTYFQNEAQLEKSRLLSDRFSAERPKGSFSTLEIQRTEQGDSAMYLCASSFGLAGRTDTQYFGPGTRLTVL.